The 28 T cell receptor beta chains listed next were all sequenced from one sample in a study of identical twins. MiXCR, applied by TCRdb to the 5' RACE reads, yields one record per CDR3 protein. This sample carries around 960,000 distinct CDR3 sequences, roughly an eighth of them seen once, and the ten largest clones take around 1.5%. The data were also submitted as part of a second study, on yellow fever vaccine responses in identical twins.

Sample: PBMCs. Every receptor here comes from a woman aged 18-30 years in good health.

This clonotype appeared a few times. The chain carries TRBV6-1 and TRBJ2-1; no clear D gene. Deletions cut 2 bases from V and 8 bases from J, with 16 bases between. Germline values: CDR1 MNHNS, CDR2 SASEGT. This CDR3 has 15 residues. CDR3 sequence (DNA): TGTGCCAGCAGTGAATTAGGACCCCTTAGTGATGAGCAGTTCTTC. It encodes CASSELGPLSDEQFF.

The chain carries TRBV6-1 and TRBJ1-6; no reliable D call. Trimming stripped 4 bases from V and 7 bases from J, with 8 bases between. There are 13 residues in the CDR3. Germline CDR1 is MNHNS and CDR2 is SASEGT. CDR3 amino acids: CASSVLGNSPLHF. The CDR3 DNA follows: TGTGCCAGCAGTGTCTTGGGGAATTCACCCCTCCACTTT.

In its sample, this clonotype was seen once. In DNA form, the CDR3 reads TGTGCCAGCAGTTTCCTTAGACAGGGCCCCTACGAGCAGTACTTC. Translating it yields CASSFLRQGPYEQYF. The V gene is TRBV28, the J gene TRBJ2-7, with 7 positions matching TRBD1. The germline V gene encodes CDR1 MDHEN and CDR2 SYDVKM. This CDR3 spans 15 amino acids. Unmatched junction bases numbered 7, after V lost 3 bases and J lost 2 bases.

The rearrangement joins TRBV7-2 to TRBJ1-1; 11 bases align to TRBD1. Per the germline V gene, CDR1 is SGHTA and CDR2 is FQGNSA. The CDR3 runs 15 residues. The J segment lost 0 bases and the V segment lost 5 bases, leaving 2 bases of the junction unmatched. The CDR3 loop reads CASSGQGAMNTEAFF. CDR3 DNA sequence: TGTGCCAGCAGCGGACAGGGGGCCATGAACACTGAAGCTTTCTTT.

The rearrangement links TRBV20-1 to TRBJ2-5; tentative D call: TRBD1 (6 bases). This CDR3 has 17 amino acids. Looked up from germline, CDR1 is DFQATT and CDR2 is SNEGSKA (reference sequence). Trimming took 0 bases from V and 0 from J, leaving 17 bases between them. The CDR3 loop is CSAREPPGASYQETQYF. CDR3 DNA sequence: TGCAGTGCTAGAGAACCCCCAGGGGCCTCGTACCAAGAGACCCAGTACTTC.

This rearrangement joins TRBV7-6 to TRBJ2-5; TRBD2 aligns across 8 bases. V was pared by 1 base and J by 5 bases, with 15 bases of the junction left unmatched. Germline values: CDR1 SGHVS, CDR2 FNYEAQ. The CDR3 sequence is 18 residues long. The CDR3 sequence: CASSLVGERGNVGETQYF. CDR3 sequence (DNA): TGTGCCAGCAGCTTAGTTGGCGAGCGGGGGAACGTGGGGGAGACCCAGTACTTC.

This clonotype was counted ten times or more. The chain couples TRBV5-8 to TRBJ2-5; D is unclear. V lost 1 base, J lost 6 bases, and 13 bases lay in between. CDR1 is SGHTS and CDR2 is YDEGEE in the germline V gene. This CDR3 spans 14 amino acids. The CDR3: CASSLYSPPKTQYF. CDR3 coding DNA: TGTGCCAGCAGCTTGTACTCGCCCCCGAAGACCCAGTACTTC.

In this sample, this clonotype turned up many times. CDR3: CASFTDGGEGTQYF. CDR3 in DNA: TGCGCCAGCTTCACGGACGGGGGTGAAGGGACCCAGTACTTC. The V call is TRBV5-1, the J call TRBJ2-5, with D maybe TRBD2 (6 bases). Germline CDR1 reads SGHRS; CDR2 reads YFSETQ. This CDR3 region has 14 residues. V was cut by 7 bases and J by 7 bases, with 20 bases left in between.

This clonotype was observed a handful of times. This chain links TRBV6-5 with TRBJ1-1, with D tentatively TRBD1 (5 bases). The length of the CDR3 is 15 residues. The germline V gene encodes CDR1 MNHEY and CDR2 SVGAGI. The ends were cut back, 1 base at V and 6 bases at J, with 15 bases in the middle. The CDR3 bases are TGTGCCAGCAGTTACTTGGGGTCGGGACTCCCTGAAGCTTTCTTT. Its protein is CASSYLGSGLPEAFF.

This clonotype was seen only a few times. V usage is TRBV9 and J usage is TRBJ2-1, with D tentatively TRBD1 (5 bases). The CDR3 is 16 residues long. V lost 0 bases and J lost 4, with 14 bases in between. CDR1 SGDLS and CDR2 YYNGEE come from the germline V gene. In nucleotides, the CDR3 is TGTGCCAGCAGCGTAGAGGGCAGGGTAGAATACAATGAGCAGTTCTTC. Its translation: CASSVEGRVEYNEQFF.

The gene calls are TRBV20-1 and TRBJ2-1, with TRBD2 matching 13 bases. This CDR3 has 18 amino acids. The J segment lost 3 bases and the V segment lost 6 bases, leaving 14 bases of the junction unmatched. Germline V gene lookup returns CDR1 DFQATT and CDR2 SNEGSKA (reference sequence). The CDR3 region is CSALPMLLAGGLYNEQFF. CDR3 DNA sequence: TGCAGTGCCCTCCCTATGTTACTAGCGGGAGGGCTCTACAATGAGCAGTTCTTC.

The V call is TRBV7-8, the J call TRBJ2-5; TRBD2 is a possible D gene (7 bases). The germline V gene encodes CDR1 SGHVS and CDR2 FQNEAQ. V gave up 4 bases and J gave up 3 bases, with 15 bases separating them. The CDR3 spans 15 residues. For the CDR3, the DNA is TGTGCCAGCAGCTCGAGGCGGGGGCGGGAAGAGACCCAGTACTTC. This translates into CASSSRRGREETQYF.

This clonotype was seen more than once but under ten times. The gene calls are TRBV6-2 or TRBV6-3 and TRBJ2-3; TRBD2 is a possible D gene (7 bases). CDR3 size: 12 residues. CDR1 is MNHEY, CDR2 SVGEGT, per germline. In DNA, the CDR3 is TGTGCGGGGGGGCCGGGTACAGATACGCAGTATTTT. Residues: CAGGPGTDTQYF.

This rearrangement joins TRBV9 to TRBJ2-5, with D unresolved. CDR1 and CDR2 (germline): SGDLS, YYNGEE. Trimming cost V 0 bases and J 2 bases, with 11 bases left between them. The CDR3 covers 15 residues. The CDR3 DNA sequence: TGTGCCAGCAGCGTAGAACCCGACCGACAAGAGACCCAGTACTTC. Its translation: CASSVEPDRQETQYF.

This clonotype has just a few counts. The chain employs TRBV4-1 and TRBJ2-3, with 10 positions matching TRBD2. V lost 5 bases, J lost 1 base, and 9 bases stayed unmatched. The CDR3 consists of 17 residues. In germline, CDR1 is MGHRA, CDR2 YSYEKL. CDR3 DNA sequence: TGCGCCAGCAGCGACAGCGGGGGGGTTCCCGGCACAGATACGCAGTATTTT. Translated, it gives CASSDSGGVPGTDTQYF.

The chain recombines TRBV28 with TRBJ2-1, with D maybe TRBD2 (5 bases). The V end lost 7 bases, the J end lost 8 bases, and 18 bases lay between the germline ends. The germline gives CDR1 MDHEN, CDR2 SYDVKM. CDR3 length: 14 residues. The CDR3 DNA reads as TGTGCCAGCAACCCGGAGGTAGGAAGGGATGAGCAGTTCTTC. This codes for CASNPEVGRDEQFF.

This clonotype occurred a few times. The J gene is TRBJ1-5, the V gene TRBV6-5, with D tentatively TRBD1 (6 bases). The CDR3 is 16 amino acids. Germline assignment: CDR1 MNHEY and CDR2 SVGAGI. Trimming took off 4 bases at V and 3 bases at J, with 16 bases between the two ends. The CDR3 coding sequence is TGTGCCAGCAGTTTTTTGACCCCGGGGGCCAATCAGCCCCAGCATTTT. This translates into CASSFLTPGANQPQHF.

This clonotype was detected a few times. V is TRBV7-7 and J is TRBJ2-5; the D call may be TRBD1 or TRBD2 (5 bases each). The germline V and J ends were trimmed by 5 bases and 5 bases, with 15 bases remaining between them. The CDR3 spans 14 residues. The germline gives CDR1 SSHAT, CDR2 FNYEAQ (reference sequence). CDR3 DNA: TGTGCCAGCAGCCTAGGGACCAACGGGGAGACCCAGTACTTC. This codes for CASSLGTNGETQYF.

CDR3 bases: TGTGCCAGCAGCCAAGAACAGGGGGATCCAAACGCGAACACCGGGGAGCTGTTTTTT. Amino acids: CASSQEQGDPNANTGELFF. V usage is TRBV3-1 and J usage is TRBJ2-2; 8 nucleotides agree with TRBD1. The CDR3 has 19 residues. Losses at the gene ends were 0 bases for V and 0 bases for J; bases not matched to a gene: 9. CDR1 and CDR2 (germline): LGHDT, YNNKEL (reference sequence).

The sample holds a few counts of this clonotype. The rearrangement uses TRBV5-1 and TRBJ2-1, with 7 bases matching TRBD2. After removal of 8 bases from V and 5 bases from J, the junction contained 22 bases not matched to a gene. The germline V gene has CDR1 SGHRS and CDR2 YFSETQ. The CDR3 is 18 amino acids. The CDR3 here is CASSQQLLAGLRDNEQFF. CDR3 sequence (DNA): TGCGCCAGTTCCCAACAACTCTTAGCGGGCCTCAGAGACAATGAGCAGTTCTTC.

This clonotype occurred a few times. The chain carries TRBV12-3 or TRBV12-4 and TRBJ2-3; no definite D call. V gave up 0 bases and J gave up 2 bases, with 15 bases separating them. The CDR3 consists of 17 residues. CDR3 sequence: CASSLAQSRTYTDTQYF. DNA of the CDR3: TGTGCCAGCAGTTTAGCACAAAGCAGGACCTACACAGATACGCAGTATTTT.

The chain joins TRBV20-1 to TRBJ2-3; D not certain. V was pared by 7 bases and J by 0 bases, with 14 bases between. The CDR3 loop spans 14 amino acids. Germline V gene data show CDR1 as DFQATT and CDR2 as SNEGSKA (reference sequence). The CDR3 here is CSVDGKTSTDTQYF. CDR3 nucleotides: TGCAGTGTGGACGGTAAAACTAGCACAGATACGCAGTATTTT.

This clonotype showed up just a few times. The rearrangement links TRBV5-1 to TRBJ2-2, with 7 bases lining up with TRBD1. This CDR3 region has 19 residues. V shed 2 bases and J 5 bases; nucleotides not matched to a gene: 18. CDR1 is SGHRS, CDR2 YFSETQ, per germline. The CDR3 here is CASSFSPPSYTGATGELFF. The CDR3 region has the DNA TGCGCCAGCAGCTTCTCCCCGCCATCCTACACAGGGGCAACCGGGGAGCTGTTTTTT.

This chain connects TRBV19 to TRBJ1-6; D is ambiguous. Germline CDR1 reads LNHDA; CDR2 reads SQIVND (reference sequence). V was trimmed by 4 bases and J by 11 bases, leaving 15 bases between them. The length of the CDR3 is 14 residues. CDR3 bases: TGTGCCAGTAGTACCAAAACTCACGGGCCACCCCTCCACTTT. This gives the protein CASSTKTHGPPLHF.

This clonotype was observed at least ten times. The V gene is TRBV11-3, the J gene TRBJ2-2; weak D call: TRBD1 (6 bases). The CDR3 contains 14 residues. From germline, CDR1 is SGHNT and CDR2 YENEEA. Trimming took off 5 bases at V and 1 base at J, with 8 bases between the two ends. CDR3 sequence (DNA): TGTGCCAGCAGCCGGGGACAGAACACCGGGGAGCTGTTTTTT. Translating gives CASSRGQNTGELFF.

This chain joins TRBV15 and TRBJ2-1, with D possibly being TRBD1 (6 bases). V was shortened by 5 bases and J by 10 bases, with 15 bases between the two germline ends. CDR1 is LNHNV and CDR2 is YYDKDF in the germline V gene (reference sequence). There are 13 residues in the CDR3. CDR3 residues: CATSVGQAREQFF. The CDR3 DNA reads TGTGCCACCAGCGTGGGACAAGCCCGGGAGCAGTTCTTC.

The chain recombines TRBV6-5 with TRBJ1-1; no reliable D call. Trimming left V 6 bases short and J 4 bases short, with 9 bases between. Germline V CDR1 and CDR2: MNHEY, SVGAGI. The CDR3 extends over 12 amino acids. The CDR3 loop reads CASRYSGTEAFF. The CDR3 DNA reads TGTGCCAGCAGATACAGTGGCACTGAAGCTTTCTTT.

This clonotype turned up a few times. The chain employs TRBV12-3 or TRBV12-4 and TRBJ2-5; 7 positions agree with TRBD2. This CDR3 has 13 residues. V lost 5 bases, J lost 6 bases, and 6 bases stayed unmatched. Written as DNA, the CDR3 is TGTGCCAGCAGTCTCGGGGGGAGCCAGACCCAGTACTTC. Amino acid sequence: CASSLGGSQTQYF.